This T cell receptor beta chain was profiled in a study of T cell repertoires in cytomegalovirus infection (dated by TCRdb to about 2019). In the study overall: Alongside well-studied HLA-B-restricted epitopes, the peptide stimulations were aimed at recently identified HLA-C-restricted CMV epitopes, whose presentation resists viral immunomodulation. Donor HLA type was relevant to the analysis, as public TCR beta signatures indicated carriage of CMV infection together with the matching HLA type. The paper's findings and limits, for the study overall: Cumulative frequency of public TCR beta family members discriminated carriers of CMV infection plus the relevant HLA type in this cohort and an independent 352-donor cohort. The ex vivo response was dominated by HLA-C-restricted CMV-specific TCR beta clonotypes, which also provided the single most frequent clonotype in two of eight donors.

The sample's treatment or condition label is to be understood as: in vitro stimulation with specific CMV peptide epitopes to enrich CMV-specific T cells. Only one count was recorded for this clonotype. Its antigen is currently not known. Base qualities are missing; no much larger clone stands one base away. A single read makes a weak case. Sequencing used an Illumina HiSeq 1500. TCRdb reanalyzed the raw reads on its own, using fastp at Q25 for trimming and MiXCR for clone calling, and kept in-frame beta chains. Each entry is one CDR3 protein sequence, shown with its most common DNA and genes. Recorded for this sample are some 900,000 distinct CDR3 sequences; 30% to 35% of them occurred a single time. The top ten clones comprise around an eighth of the sample. This specimen was cultured CD8+ T cells from PBMCs, taken from culture after CMV antigen stimulation. This receptor was obtained from a human donor in good health (CMV status not recorded). Some clones in this sample may be carry-over from other donors' samples.

The CDR3 here reads CASSPGLAGDPRLFF. Read as DNA, the sequence is TGTGCCAGTAGTCCTGGACTAGCGGGGGACCCGAGGCTGTTTTTT. This receptor chain uses TRBV19 and TRBJ2-2; TRBD2 fits 13 bases in the junction. Reading the germline V gene (reference sequence) gives CDR1 LNHDA and CDR2 SQIVND. V has 5 bases trimmed and J has 13 bases trimmed; junction bases matching no gene number 10. The CDR3 sequence holds 15 residues, the cysteine and phenylalanine included. Only the CDR3 DNA is retained, 45 bases long and in frame from the first base.